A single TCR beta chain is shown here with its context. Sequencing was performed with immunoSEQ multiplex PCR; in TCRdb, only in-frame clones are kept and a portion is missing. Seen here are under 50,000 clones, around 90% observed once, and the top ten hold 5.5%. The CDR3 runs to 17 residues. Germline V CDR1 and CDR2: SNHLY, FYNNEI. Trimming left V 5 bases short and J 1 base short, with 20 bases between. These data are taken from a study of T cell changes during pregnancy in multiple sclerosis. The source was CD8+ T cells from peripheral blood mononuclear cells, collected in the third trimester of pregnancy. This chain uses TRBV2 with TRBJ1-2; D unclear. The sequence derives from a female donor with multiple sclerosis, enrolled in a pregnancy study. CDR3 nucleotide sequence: TGTGCCAGCAGTTGGGAGGGCAATCTCCTAATTAACTATGGCTACACCTTC. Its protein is CASSWEGNLLINYGYTF.